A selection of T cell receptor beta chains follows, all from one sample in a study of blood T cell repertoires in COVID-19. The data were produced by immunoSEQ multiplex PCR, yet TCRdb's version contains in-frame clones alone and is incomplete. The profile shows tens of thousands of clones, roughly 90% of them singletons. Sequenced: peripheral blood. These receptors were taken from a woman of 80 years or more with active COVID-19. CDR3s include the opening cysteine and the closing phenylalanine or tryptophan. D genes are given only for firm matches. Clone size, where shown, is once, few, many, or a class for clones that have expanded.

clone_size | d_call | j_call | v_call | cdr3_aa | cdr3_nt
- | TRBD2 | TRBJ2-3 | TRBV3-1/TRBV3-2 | CASSQAWTSGGRSTDTQYF | TGTGCCAGCAGCCAAGCCTGGACTAGCGGGGGGCGTAGCACAGATACGCAGTATTTT
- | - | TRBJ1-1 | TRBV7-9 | CASSLLTEAFF | TGTGCCAGCAGCTTACTCACTGAAGCTTTCTTT
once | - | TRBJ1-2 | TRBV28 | CASRAGAHYGYTF | TGTGCCAGCAGGGCTGGGGCCCACTATGGCTACACCTTC
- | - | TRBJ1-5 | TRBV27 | CASARTAVSNQPQHF | TGTGCCAGCGCTCGGACAGCCGTCAGCAATCAGCCCCAGCATTTT
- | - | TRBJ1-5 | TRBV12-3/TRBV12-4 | CASSRGGNQPQHF | TGTGCCAGCAGTAGGGGGGGAAATCAGCCCCAGCATTTT
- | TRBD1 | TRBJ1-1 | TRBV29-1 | CSVKDRGTEAFF | TGCAGCGTTAAGGACAGGGGGACTGAAGCTTTCTTT
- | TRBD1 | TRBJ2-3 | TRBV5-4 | CASSTGHRDRDSDTQYF | TGTGCCAGCAGCACAGGCCACCGGGACAGGGATTCAGATACGCAGTATTTT
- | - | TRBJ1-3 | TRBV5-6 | CASSLGVRDTIYF | TGTGCCAGCAGCTTGGGGGTCAGGGACACCATATATTTT
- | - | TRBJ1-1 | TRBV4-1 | CASSLNYGTEAFF | TGCGCCAGCAGCCTTAACTACGGTACTGAAGCTTTCTTT
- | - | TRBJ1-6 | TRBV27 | CASSAADSYSPLHF | TGTGCCAGCAGTGCGGCGGACAGCTATTCACCCCTCCACTTT